This T cell receptor beta chain was captured by sequencing in a study of blood T cells in healthy people across ages. It was with a sample-barcoded 5' primer and a J-beta primer mix that a second PCR of about 6 to 11 cycles was run. TCRdb fed the 5' RACE reads into MiXCR, producing one record per CDR3 protein. The repertoire holds 1.2 million to 1.5 million distinct CDR3 sequences, with around 42% as singletons. From germline, CDR1 is ENHRY and CDR2 SYGVKD. The CDR3 is 12 amino acids. Unmatched junction bases numbered 1, after V lost 8 bases and J lost 0 bases. In its sample, this clonotype was seen a few times.

The chain couples TRBV10-3 to TRBJ2-7; 7 nucleotides line up with TRBD2. Sequenced sample: blood. The TCR originated in a woman in her late teens or twenties in good health. The CDR3 region is CAIAGVSYEQYF. For the CDR3, the DNA is TGTGCCATCGCGGGAGTCTCCTACGAGCAGTACTTC.